This T cell receptor beta chain was identified in a study of CD8 T cells in Susac syndrome. Study overall: Five or six sequenced Susac syndrome patients had clinically active disease, while under ten were in remission. Study-wide results and limits: Within Susac syndrome CD4+ T cell repertoires, clonal expansion was not evident.

Diagnostic criteria defined recently for definite or probable disease were met by the Susac syndrome patients. Negative isolation yielded CD8+ and CD4+ T cells; FACS enriched TEMRA cells. With random hexamers, reverse transcription was performed on about 0.5 to 1 ug of RNA. TCRdb re-derived calls from the immunoSEQ multiplex PCR reads in MiXCR, one entry per CDR3 protein. The sample lists about 240,000 distinct CDR3 sequences; almost 97% were seen once. Germline lookup yields CDR1 LNHDA and CDR2 SQIVND (reference sequence). CDR3 length: 15 amino acids. The germline V and J ends were trimmed by 3 bases and 2 bases, with 12 bases remaining between them. With respect to this clonotype: What it recognizes is unknown.

The chain combines TRBV19 with TRBJ2-3; possible D gene TRBD2, 6 bases. Sequencing was carried out using CD4+ T cells from PBMCs. The origin of this receptor is a human donor with Susac syndrome. The CDR3 DNA follows: TGTGCCAGTAGTATCGGGGGTTCCTTCACAGATACGCAGTATTTT. Protein sequence: CASSIGGSFTDTQYF.